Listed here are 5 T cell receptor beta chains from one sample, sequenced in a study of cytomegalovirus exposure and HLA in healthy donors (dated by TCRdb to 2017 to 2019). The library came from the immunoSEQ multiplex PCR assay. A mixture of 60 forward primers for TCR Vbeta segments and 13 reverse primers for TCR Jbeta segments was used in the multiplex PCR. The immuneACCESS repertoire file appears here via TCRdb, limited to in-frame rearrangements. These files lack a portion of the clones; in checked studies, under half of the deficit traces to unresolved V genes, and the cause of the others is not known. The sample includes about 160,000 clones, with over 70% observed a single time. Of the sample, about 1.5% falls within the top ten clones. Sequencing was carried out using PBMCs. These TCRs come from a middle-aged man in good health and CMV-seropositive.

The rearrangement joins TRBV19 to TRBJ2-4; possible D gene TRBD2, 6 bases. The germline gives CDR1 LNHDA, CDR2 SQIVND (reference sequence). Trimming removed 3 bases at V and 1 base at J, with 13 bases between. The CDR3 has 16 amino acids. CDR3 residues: CASSIGGEGAKNIQYF. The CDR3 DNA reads TGTGCCAGTAGTATCGGGGGAGAGGGGGCCAAAAACATTCAGTACTTC.

In DNA form, the CDR3 reads TGCGCCAGCAGCTTGGGGACAGGGGGCGTCTATGGCTACACCTTC. It translates to CASSLGTGGVYGYTF. The chain joins TRBV5-1 to TRBJ1-2, with 11 bases fitting TRBD1. The CDR3 spans 15 residues. V shed 0 bases, J shed 4 bases, and the junction held 2 bases outside the gene matches. The germline gives CDR1 SGHRS, CDR2 YFSETQ.

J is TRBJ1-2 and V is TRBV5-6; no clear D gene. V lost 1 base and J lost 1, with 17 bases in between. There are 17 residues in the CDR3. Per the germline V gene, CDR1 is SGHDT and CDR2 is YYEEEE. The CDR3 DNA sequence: TGTGCCAGCAGCTTGCTGGGAGCTGAACGAAGTAACTATGGCTACACCTTC. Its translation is CASSLLGAERSNYGYTF.

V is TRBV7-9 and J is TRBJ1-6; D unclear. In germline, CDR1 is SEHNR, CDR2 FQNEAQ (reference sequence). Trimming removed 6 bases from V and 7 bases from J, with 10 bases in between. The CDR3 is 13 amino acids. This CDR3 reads CASRREMNSPLHF. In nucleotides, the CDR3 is TGTGCCAGCAGAAGGGAGATGAATTCACCCCTCCACTTT.

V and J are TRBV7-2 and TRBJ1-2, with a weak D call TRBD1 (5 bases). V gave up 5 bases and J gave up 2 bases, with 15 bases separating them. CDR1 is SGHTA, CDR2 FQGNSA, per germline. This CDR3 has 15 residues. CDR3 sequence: CASSRGGGGNYGYTF. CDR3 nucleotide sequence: TGTGCCAGCAGCCGAGGTGGGGGGGGGAACTATGGCTACACCTTC.